The 20 T cell receptor beta chains below come from one sample, sequenced in a study of beta chain features in type 1 diabetes. The investigators reverse transcribed all of the isolated RNA, so they sequenced expressed TCRB transcripts. The method was immunoSEQ multiplex PCR; TCRdb's version includes in-frame clones alone and lacks a portion of them. The sample consists of 350,000 to 450,000 clones, approximately 15% of them appearing once. The sequencing input was naive CD4+ T cells from blood. Receptor source: a man between 25 and 39 years old in good health.

The rearrangement joins TRBV6-5 to TRBJ1-1; D possibly corresponds to TRBD1 (5 bases). The germline V gene has CDR1 MNHEY and CDR2 SVGAGI. V lost 6 bases to trimming and J lost 4 bases, with 15 bases between them. The CDR3 sequence is 14 residues long. The CDR3 DNA reads TGTGCCAGCAGCAGCAATGGGGGGAGCACTGAAGCTTTCTTT. Its translation is CASSSNGGSTEAFF.

This clone appeared many times. This chain uses TRBV7-9 with TRBJ2-7; possibly TRBD1 for D (6 bases). The CDR3 covers 14 residues. Trimming took 8 bases from V and 0 from J, leaving 14 bases between them. Germline values: CDR1 SEHNR, CDR2 FQNEAQ (reference sequence). CDR3 sequence (DNA): TGTGCCAGCGGTGCCAGGGGTCCCTCCTACGAGCAGTACTTC. This translates into CASGARGPSYEQYF.

This clone came up a few times. V is TRBV7-3 and J is TRBJ2-3; 12 bases map to TRBD2. Germline CDR1 is SGHTA and CDR2 is FQGTGA. This CDR3 has 17 amino acids. V gave up 0 bases and J gave up 4 bases; unmatched junction bases: 5. For the CDR3, the DNA is TGTGCCAGCAGCTTAACGTTACTAGCGGGAGGCGCAGATACGCAGTATTTT. Translating gives CASSLTLLAGGADTQYF.

This clone was observed a handful of times. The chain joins TRBV20-1 to TRBJ2-7, with D hard to call. V lost 7 bases, J lost 5 bases, and 12 bases lay in between. The CDR3 totals 11 residues. From germline, CDR1 is DFQATT and CDR2 SNEGSKA (reference sequence). DNA of the CDR3: TGCAGTGTTCGGGTCCGCAACGAGCAGTACTTC. It codes for CSVRVRNEQYF.

The J gene is TRBJ2-4, the V gene TRBV7-9, with TRBD2 identical over 10 bases. The CDR3 consists of 14 residues. The germline V gene has CDR1 SEHNR and CDR2 FQNEAQ (reference sequence). The junction had 9 bases not matched to a gene; V was cut back by 5 bases and J by 11 bases. DNA of the CDR3: TGTGCCAGCAGCCCAAGCGGGAGGGCCTCCCTTCAGTACTTC. Translating gives CASSPSGRASLQYF.

Only a few counts were recorded for this clone. The chain combines TRBV5-6 with TRBJ2-7; D is uncertain. The germline V and J ends were trimmed by 3 bases and 4 bases, with 17 bases remaining between them. The CDR3 spans 15 residues. Germline CDR1 reads SGHDT; CDR2 reads YYEEEE. For the CDR3, the DNA is TGTGCCAGCAGCTCTCCCGGACGGGCGGAATACGAGCAGTACTTC. Amino acids: CASSSPGRAEYEQYF. The entire variable domain, with the rest obtained from reference TRBV5-6 and TRBJ2-7, is as follows: DAGVTQSPTHLIKTRGQQVTLRCSPKSGHDTVSWYQQALGQGPQFIFQYYEEEERQRGNFPDRFSGHQFPNYSSELNVNALLLGDSALYLCASSSPGRAEYEQYFGPGTRLTVT.

A few counts support this clone. The chain joins TRBV29-1 to TRBJ1-2; D remains ambiguous. The CDR3 has 9 amino acids. V was clipped by 3 bases and J by 13 bases, with 9 bases between them. Germline V gene data show CDR1 as SQVTM and CDR2 as ANQGSEA. In DNA, the CDR3 is TGCAGCGTTGATCAGGCGCCCACCTTC. It yields the protein CSVDQAPTF.

The rearrangement links TRBV30 to TRBJ1-2; TRBD1 might be the D (5 bases). The V end was cut by 3 bases, the J end by 3 bases, with 8 bases between. This CDR3 contains 12 residues. Germline CDR1 GTSNPN, CDR2 SVGIG (reference sequence). CDR3 sequence (DNA): TGTGCCTGGAGCCAGGGCGACTATGGCTACACCTTC. Translated, it gives CAWSQGDYGYTF.

V and J are TRBV5-1 and TRBJ2-5, with D uncertain. Germline loops: CDR1 SGHRS, CDR2 YFSETQ. The CDR3 contains 13 residues. V lost 3 bases to trimming and J lost 4 bases, with 10 bases between them. The CDR3: CASSWTSVETQYF. The CDR3 DNA reads as TGCGCCAGCAGCTGGACGAGTGTAGAGACCCAGTACTTC.

The chain employs TRBV25-1 and TRBJ1-2; no firm D call. V was pared by 3 bases and J by 4 bases, with 6 bases between. CDR3 length: 12 amino acids. CDR1 and CDR2 from the germline V gene are MGHDK and SYGVNS. CDR3 loop: CASSDPPYGYTF. The CDR3 bases are TGTGCCAGCAGTGACCCCCCCTATGGCTACACCTTC.

This clone has only a few counts. The chain has TRBV25-1 and TRBJ2-5; D is unresolved. V lost 3 bases and J 5 bases, leaving 10 bases between the germline ends. The CDR3 covers 13 residues. Germline V CDR1 and CDR2: MGHDK, SYGVNS. The CDR3 bases are TGTGCCAGCAGTGAGTCCTATTTCGAGACCCAGTACTTC. This sequence encodes CASSESYFETQYF.

CDR3 protein: CASSPQGIQYF. The CDR3 nucleotides are TGTGCCAGCAGCCCCCAGGGGATACAGTATTTT. V is TRBV7-9 and J is TRBJ2-3; D perhaps matches TRBD1 (6 bases). Trimming pared 5 bases from V and 12 bases from J, leaving 12 bases between. Germline CDR1 reads SEHNR; CDR2 reads FQNEAQ (reference sequence). The CDR3 is 11 amino acids. Drawing the rest from reference TRBV7-9 and TRBJ2-3, the complete variable domain is DTGVSQNPRHKITKRGQNVTFRCDPISEHNRLYWYRQTLGQGPEFLTYFQNEAQLEKSRLLSDRFSAERPKGSFSTLEIQRTEQGDSAMYLCASSPQGIQYFGPGTRLTVL.

This clone turned up a few times. The V and J genes are TRBV4-1 and TRBJ2-1, with no clear D. This CDR3 spans 14 amino acids. V was shortened by 3 bases and J by 8 bases, with 14 bases between the two germline ends. Germline V lookup: CDR1 MGHRA, CDR2 YSYEKL. CDR3 coding DNA: TGCGCCAGCAGCCAGAGTAGTTCAAGGCATGAGCAGTTCTTC. Protein product: CASSQSSSRHEQFF.

The chain recombines TRBV6-1 with TRBJ2-1; D is ambiguous. This CDR3 is 13 amino acids long. Germline CDR1 is MNHNS and CDR2 is SASEGT. With 4 bases removed from V and 9 bases from J, the gap between germline ends came to 13 bases. The CDR3 sequence is CASSGLGSREQFF. CDR3 DNA sequence: TGTGCCAGCAGTGGGCTCGGTAGCCGTGAGCAGTTCTTC.

This clone appeared a few times. The chain recombines TRBV10-3 with TRBJ1-5; possibly TRBD1 for D (6 bases). CDR3 length equals 15 residues. V dropped 0 bases and J dropped 7 bases, with 13 bases sitting between them. Germline CDR1 reads ENHRY; CDR2 reads SYGVKD. CDR3 sequence (DNA): TGTGCCATCAGTGAGTCCCCGGGGGGCAGCCAGCCCCAGCATTTT. It encodes CAISESPGGSQPQHF.

V gene TRBV29-1 combines with J gene TRBJ2-5; D is uncertain. CDR1 and CDR2 from the germline V gene are SQVTM and ANQGSEA. V lost 6 bases to trimming and J lost 4 bases, with 9 bases between them. There are 11 residues in the CDR3. CDR3 protein: CSVDILETQYF. The CDR3 DNA reads as TGCAGCGTGGATATCCTAGAGACCCAGTACTTC. Complete variable domain (other parts from reference TRBV29-1 and TRBJ2-5): SAVISQKPSRDICQRGTSLTIQCQVDSQVTMMFWYRQQPGQSLTLIATANQGSEATYESGFVIDKFPISRPNLTFSTLTVSNMSPEDSSIYLCSVDILETQYFGPGTRLLVL.

V usage is TRBV29-1 and J usage is TRBJ2-7; 7 bases align to TRBD2. CDR1 and CDR2 from the germline V gene are SQVTM and ANQGSEA. The CDR3 loop spans 15 amino acids. This CDR3 reads CSLDRGEGTPYEQYV. The CDR3 nucleotides read TGCAGCCTTGACCGAGGGGAGGGAACCCCCTACGAGCAGTACGTC.

This clone was observed a handful of times. The chain joins TRBV28 to TRBJ1-4, with D maybe TRBD1 (6 bases). CDR1 MDHEN and CDR2 SYDVKM come from the germline V gene. This CDR3 has 14 amino acids. The V end lost 6 bases, the J end lost 8 bases, and 16 bases lay between the germline ends. The CDR3 region is CASRRTAIGEKLFF. In DNA, the CDR3 is TGTGCCAGCAGGCGGACAGCAATTGGAGAAAAACTGTTTTTT.

This clone occurred a few times. The CDR3 DNA reads as TGTGCCAGTAGTATCGCCGGGGCTAGGGGCGAGACCCAGTACTTC. It translates to CASSIAGARGETQYF. The gene calls are TRBV19 and TRBJ2-5, with D perhaps TRBD1 or TRBD2 (5 bases each). V lost 3 bases and J 5 bases, leaving 16 bases between the germline ends. The CDR3 has 15 residues. Germline V gives CDR1 LNHDA, CDR2 SQIVND (reference sequence).

This clone was seen only a few times. Other nucleotide sequences in the sample specify the same CDR3. The J gene is TRBJ1-5, the V gene TRBV18; D may be TRBD1 (6 bases). CDR1 is KGHSH, CDR2 LQKENI, per germline. The CDR3 loop spans 14 amino acids. Trimming left V 2 bases short and J 3 bases short, with 8 bases between. This CDR3 reads CASSPGGPNQPQHF. The CDR3 DNA reads as TGTGCCAGCTCACCAGGGGGCCCCAATCAGCCCCAGCATTTT.